This T cell receptor beta chain was identified during a study of cytomegalovirus exposure and HLA in healthy donors. Study-wide context: Earlier results showed approximately 120 million unique TCR beta sequences derived from approximately 170 million T cells. Overall study findings and caveats: Later analysis identified 16,000 or so TCR beta sequences associated with HLA alleles, using a false discovery rate threshold of 0.05.

This clone was seen only a few times. Antigen unknown. Each of the donors was a healthy bone marrow donor. The PCR had 60 Vbeta and 13 Jbeta primers. Libraries were prepared by immunoSEQ multiplex PCR; TCRdb keeps only in-frame clonotypes and omits some of them. The sample lists around 75,000 clones; around three quarters were seen once. The germline CDR1 and CDR2 sequences are MNHNS and SASEGT. The CDR3 runs to 13 residues. V gave up 7 bases and J gave up 5 bases; unmatched junction bases: 2. This TCR was sampled from a man aged 35 to 55 in good health and CMV-seronegative. The source material was PBMCs. V is TRBV6-1 and J is TRBJ2-5, with 12 bases fitting TRBD2. CDR3 coding DNA: TGTGCCAGCACTGGACTAGCGGGGGAGACCCAGTACTTC. This sequence encodes CASTGLAGETQYF.